This passage covers 25 T cell receptor beta chains from one sample sequenced in a study of T cell repertoires in cytomegalovirus infection. Their antigens are not known. TCRdb re-called the reads through MiXCR, storing one row per CDR3 protein. The sample carries some 99,000 distinct CDR3 sequences, 25% to 30% recorded once. The sequences come from CD8+ T cells from cultured PBMCs, collected from culture after CMV antigen stimulation. The receptor set was obtained from a human donor in good health (CMV status not recorded). Some clones in this sample may be carry-over from other donors' samples.

The rearrangement links TRBV20-1 to TRBJ2-7; 7 nucleotides agree with TRBD2. V lost 0 bases, J lost 0 bases, and 5 bases stayed unmatched. This CDR3 has 15 amino acids. Germline V gene lookup returns CDR1 DFQATT and CDR2 SNEGSKA (reference sequence). The CDR3 nucleotides are TGCAGTGCTAGAGATGGGGGGGAGCTCTCCTACGAGCAGTACTTC. Amino acids: CSARDGGELSYEQYF.

CDR3 loop: CASSRSAGEQYF. The CDR3 DNA reads as TGTGCCAGCAGCCGTTCCGCCGGGGAGCAGTACTTC. The chain has TRBV7-6 and TRBJ2-7; D unresolved. The CDR3 runs 12 residues. Germline lookup yields CDR1 SGHVS and CDR2 FNYEAQ. Between the trimmed V and J ends, which lost 5 bases and 7 bases, there was a span of 12 bases.

This clonotype was recorded at least ten times. V is TRBV7-6 and J is TRBJ2-7; D not resolved. V dropped 5 bases and J dropped 0 bases, with 8 bases sitting between them. The germline V gene encodes CDR1 SGHVS and CDR2 FNYEAQ. This CDR3 contains 13 residues. The DNA of the CDR3 is TGTGCCAGCAGCGGGCAGAACTCCTACGAGCAGTACTTC. It is translated as CASSGQNSYEQYF.

This rearrangement joins TRBV7-6 to TRBJ2-7; D unclear. V lost 5 bases and J 2 bases, leaving 10 bases between the germline ends. CDR3 length equals 13 residues. The germline V gene has CDR1 SGHVS and CDR2 FNYEAQ. The CDR3 is CASSVGYPYEQYF. In DNA form, the CDR3 reads TGTGCCAGCAGCGTCGGGTACCCCTACGAGCAGTACTTC. The full variable domain, completed using reference TRBV7-6 and TRBJ2-7, is GAGVSQSPRYKVTKRGQDVALRCDPISGHVSLYWYRQALGQGPEFLTYFNYEAQQDKSGLPNDRFSAERPEGSISTLTIQRTEQRDSAMYRCASSVGYPYEQYFGPGTRLTVT.

This sequence joins TRBV4-2 and TRBJ1-1; weak D call: TRBD1 (6 bases). The V end was cut by 0 bases, the J end by 8 bases, with 22 bases between. The germline gives CDR1 LGHNA, CDR2 YNFKEQ. The CDR3 extends over 17 amino acids. In nucleotides, the CDR3 is TGTGCCAGCAGCCAAGATCAAATTGGGGGCAGGGGTGGCGAAGCTTTCTTT. This encodes CASSQDQIGGRGGEAFF.

This rearrangement joins TRBV12-3 or TRBV12-4 to TRBJ2-1; 11 bases agree with TRBD2. This CDR3 spans 18 amino acids. V was pared by 6 bases and J by 1 base, with 11 bases of the junction left unmatched. The CDR3, as DNA: TGTGCCAGCAGCCCTCCCCGGGTAGCGGGGGGGTCCTACAATGAGCAGTTCTTC. The encoded protein is CASSPPRVAGGSYNEQFF.

V gene TRBV27 combines with J gene TRBJ2-3; TRBD1 matches at 7 bases. V dropped 0 bases and J dropped 4; count of bases not matched to a gene: 10. The germline V gene encodes CDR1 MNHEY and CDR2 SMNVEV (reference sequence). This CDR3 is built from 17 residues. The CDR3 coding sequence is TGTGCCAGCAGTTTATCTTTGGGCAGGGGGATATCAGATACGCAGTATTTT. This gives the protein CASSLSLGRGISDTQYF.

The chain carries TRBV2 and TRBJ2-2; D could derive from TRBD1 or TRBD2 (5 bases each). Germline V gives CDR1 SNHLY, CDR2 FYNNEI. Trimming stripped 11 bases from V and 2 bases from J, with 12 bases between. This CDR3 is built from 13 residues. Written as DNA, the CDR3 is TGTGCCGCCGGGGCCATAAACACCGGGGAGCTGTTTTTT. This codes for CAAGAINTGELFF.

This clonotype was detected a few times. This chain joins TRBV2 and TRBJ2-1; 10 nucleotides line up with TRBD2. This CDR3 spans 15 amino acids. The V gene's germline CDR1 is SNHLY and CDR2 FYNNEI. With V trimmed by 6 bases and J by 7 bases, 9 bases remained unmatched. The CDR3 region has the DNA TGTGCCAGCAGCGACGTAGCGGGGGGACCAAATGAGCAGTTCTTC. Amino acids: CASSDVAGGPNEQFF.

The chain joins TRBV7-9 to TRBJ2-7; 10 nucleotides line up with TRBD2. The J segment lost 1 base and the V segment lost 6 bases, leaving 12 bases of the junction unmatched. This CDR3 has 17 residues. Germline V gene lookup returns CDR1 SEHNR and CDR2 FQNEAQ (reference sequence). DNA for the CDR3: TGTGCCAGCAGTCCTGCCTCCAAGCGGGGGGGGTCCTACGAGCAGTACTTC. It is translated as CASSPASKRGGSYEQYF.

This clonotype showed up many times. CDR3 DNA: TGTGCCAGCAGGCCCAACATCTACACTGAAGCTTTCTTT. As protein: CASRPNIYTEAFF. The chain carries TRBV27 and TRBJ1-1; D is undetermined. CDR1 and CDR2 from the germline V gene are MNHEY and SMNVEV (reference sequence). The CDR3 has 13 amino acids. The V end lost 6 bases, the J end lost 3 bases, and 11 bases lay between the germline ends.

This clonotype was detected a few times. The chain joins TRBV2 to TRBJ2-3; TRBD2 matches 12 bases. V shed 4 bases, J shed 1 base, and the junction held 6 bases outside the gene matches. CDR1 and CDR2 (germline): SNHLY, FYNNEI. The CDR3 is 17 amino acids. CDR3 sequence: CASSAGLAGSRTDTQYF. The CDR3 DNA is TGTGCCAGCAGTGCCGGACTAGCGGGGTCCCGCACAGATACGCAGTATTTT.

The chain has TRBV27 and TRBJ1-2, with D perhaps matching TRBD1 (5 bases). V lost 3 bases, J lost 1 base, and 6 bases lay in between. The CDR3 length is 13 residues. From germline, CDR1 is MNHEY and CDR2 SMNVEV (reference sequence). The CDR3 spells CASSLRGNYGYTF. CDR3 nucleotides: TGTGCCAGCAGTTTGAGGGGTAACTATGGCTACACCTTC.

To note about this clonotype: One end of the junction varies from germline; a read error may be responsible. V gene TRBV27 combines with J gene TRBJ1-1, with 7 bases aligning to TRBD1. The CDR3 is made up of 14 amino acids. Germline V gives CDR1 MNHEY, CDR2 SMNVEV (reference sequence). This CDR3 is CAGSLSRGYTEAFF. The CDR3 DNA follows: TGTGCCGGCAGTTTATCCAGGGGGTACACTGAAGCTTTCTTT.

With respect to this clonotype: Since the CDR3 does not end with the conserved phenylalanine or tryptophan, this likely comes from a read error. The V and J genes are TRBV4-1 and TRBJ2-1, with a tentative D call TRBD2 (7 bases). Germline V gives CDR1 MGHRA, CDR2 YSYEKL. This CDR3 is 20 amino acids long. Trimming removed 0 bases at V and 0 bases at J, with 21 bases between. CDR3: CASSQERWRGPTSSYNEQFY. CDR3 coding DNA: TGCGCCAGCAGCCAAGAGCGGTGGCGGGGGCCCACTAGCTCCTACAATGAGCAGTTCTAC.

On this clonotype itself: A read error may explain this, as a much larger clone is one base away. The chain uses TRBV7-2 and TRBJ1-6, with a tentative D call TRBD1 (5 bases). This CDR3 contains 13 residues. Germline lookup yields CDR1 SGHTA and CDR2 FQGNSA. Here the CDR3 reads CVSSPMTASPLHF. The CDR3 DNA is TGTGTCAGCAGTCCGATGACAGCTTCACCCCTCCACTTT.

The V and J genes are TRBV18 and TRBJ1-2; no reliable D call. This CDR3 contains 13 residues. V lost 3 bases and J lost 8, with 13 bases in between. Germline loops: CDR1 KGHSH, CDR2 LQKENI. The CDR3: CASSPDPSGGYTF. The CDR3 nucleotides are TGTGCCAGCTCACCCGACCCGTCGGGAGGCTACACCTTC.

The J gene is TRBJ2-3, the V gene TRBV28, with D perhaps being TRBD1 or TRBD2 (5 bases each). The V gene's germline CDR1 is MDHEN and CDR2 SYDVKM. The CDR3 runs to 14 residues. The V end was cut by 10 bases, the J end by 0 bases, with 14 bases between. The CDR3 reads CATLGAASTDTQYF. CDR3 nucleotide sequence: TGTGCCACCCTCGGGGCAGCTAGCACAGATACGCAGTATTTT.

This clonotype has only a few counts. V and J are TRBV2 and TRBJ2-1; D is possibly TRBD2 (5 bases). This CDR3 region has 11 residues. V dropped 7 bases and J dropped 9 bases, with 10 bases sitting between them. Germline V gene lookup returns CDR1 SNHLY and CDR2 FYNNEI. This CDR3 is CASKRDLEQFF. As DNA, the CDR3 is TGTGCCAGCAAGAGGGATCTTGAGCAGTTCTTC.

The rearrangement joins TRBV7-6 to TRBJ2-3; TRBD2 is a possible D gene (6 bases). The germline V gene has CDR1 SGHVS and CDR2 FNYEAQ. V was shortened by 3 bases and J by 8 bases, with 9 bases between the two germline ends. The CDR3 extends over 12 amino acids. The CDR3 loop reads CASSLEGSTQYF. The CDR3 bases are TGTGCCAGCAGCTTGGAGGGGAGTACGCAGTATTTT.

The rearrangement uses TRBV5-4 and TRBJ2-5; tentative D call: TRBD2 (5 bases). V shed 0 bases and J shed 2 bases, with 17 bases lying between them. The CDR3 is made up of 17 amino acids. Germline V gene lookup returns CDR1 SGHNT and CDR2 YYREEE (reference sequence). The CDR3 nucleotides are TGTGCCAGCAGCTTGGGGCATTCGAGGGCCCCTCAAGAGACCCAGTACTTC. It yields the protein CASSLGHSRAPQETQYF. Full variable domain (missing parts from reference TRBV5-4 and TRBJ2-5): ETGVTQSPTHLIKTRGQQVTLRCSSQSGHNTVSWYQQALGQGPQFIFQYYREEENGRGNFPPRFSGLQFPNYSSELNVNALELDDSALYLCASSLGHSRAPQETQYFGPGTRLLVL.

This clonotype was detected a few times. The chain couples TRBV24-1 to TRBJ2-2; tentative D call: TRBD1 (6 bases). The germline V gene has CDR1 KGHDR and CDR2 SFDVKD. The CDR3 extends over 16 amino acids. V lost 3 bases, J lost 4 bases, and 14 bases lay in between. CDR3 nucleotide sequence: TGTGCCACCAGTGATGTTCCGGGACATGTCACCGGGGAGCTGTTTTTT. Amino acid sequence: CATSDVPGHVTGELFF.

There are a few counts of this clonotype. The gene calls are TRBV7-9 and TRBJ2-5; the D is unclear. The V end lost 4 bases, the J end lost 3 bases, and 9 bases lay between the germline ends. Germline V gene sequence: CDR1 SEHNR, CDR2 FQNEAQ (reference sequence). CDR3 size: 13 residues. The CDR3 region is CASSSDLKETQYF. CDR3 bases: TGTGCCAGCAGCTCCGACTTAAAAGAGACCCAGTACTTC.

The chain uses TRBV4-1 and TRBJ1-1, with no clear D. V lost 5 bases and J 7 bases, leaving 14 bases between the germline ends. Germline V gives CDR1 MGHRA, CDR2 YSYEKL. The CDR3 covers 13 residues. CDR3 DNA sequence: TGCGCCAGCAGCTGGCCGAGTACGAATGAAGCTTTCTTT. Its protein product is CASSWPSTNEAFF.

The table lists this clonotype with many counts. The chain employs TRBV7-2 and TRBJ2-7, with 9 bases fitting TRBD2. Losses at the gene ends were 1 base for V and 3 bases for J; bases not matched to a gene: 7. Germline V CDR1 and CDR2: SGHTA, FQGNSA. This CDR3 region has 16 residues. CDR3 residues: CASSLGGTSMFYEQYF. For the CDR3, the DNA is TGTGCCAGCAGCTTAGGTGGGACTAGCATGTTCTACGAGCAGTACTTC.